This passage covers 10 T cell receptor beta chains from one sample sequenced in a study of shared clonotypes between healthy human individuals. Only in-frame clones appear in the TCRdb table, and some are missing; sequencing was by immunoSEQ multiplex PCR. The sample shows millions of clones, 85% to 95% of them seen only once. The sample consisted of naive CD4+ T cells sorted from blood. Subset of the sample: CD45RA+ positively selected. These TCRs come from a man between 18 and 35 years old in good health.

As regards this clone: Other DNA sequences in this sample translate to the same CDR3. The J gene is TRBJ1-2, the V gene TRBV2, with 8 bases that match TRBD1. The CDR3 spans 13 residues. CDR1 SNHLY and CDR2 FYNNEI come from the germline V gene. V was clipped by 2 bases and J by 6 bases; unmatched bases: 2. The CDR3: CASSEQGADGYTF. The CDR3 nucleotides are TGTGCCAGCAGTGAACAGGGGGCGGATGGCTACACCTTC.

The V and J genes are TRBV6-5 and TRBJ2-4, with D possibly being TRBD1 or TRBD2 (5 bases each). The CDR3 loop spans 14 amino acids. Trimming left V 2 bases short and J 4 bases short, with 9 bases between. Germline CDR1 and CDR2: MNHEY and SVGAGI. DNA of the CDR3: TGTGCCAGCAGTTACGTGGGACCAAAAAACATTCAGTACTTC. Its translation: CASSYVGPKNIQYF.

V gene TRBV6-4 combines with J gene TRBJ2-7, with 10 bases that match TRBD2. Germline V CDR1 and CDR2: MRHNA, SNTAGT. The junction had 9 bases not matched to a gene; V was cut back by 4 bases and J by 0 bases. CDR3 length: 17 residues. In DNA form, the CDR3 reads TGTGCCAGCAGTGCCAACCGTTTAGCGGGAGGCTCCTACGAGCAGTACTTC. The encoded protein is CASSANRLAGGSYEQYF.

This chain joins TRBV5-1 and TRBJ2-7; TRBD2 matches 8 bases. J gave up 5 bases and V 4 bases, and 11 bases lay outside the gene matches. Germline-derived CDR1 and CDR2 are SGHRS and YFSETQ. This CDR3 comprises 15 residues. The CDR3 bases are TGCGCCAGCAGCCCTTTTTCGGGAGGGCCCGACGAGCAGTACTTC. Residues: CASSPFSGGPDEQYF.

V and J are TRBV2 and TRBJ2-5; D gene ambiguous. Germline V CDR1 and CDR2: SNHLY, FYNNEI. The ends were cut back, 4 bases at V and 1 base at J, with 10 bases in the middle. The CDR3 totals 14 residues. In nucleotides, the CDR3 is TGTGCCAGCAGTGGGCAATTGGCCCAAGAGACCCAGTACTTC. The encoded protein is CASSGQLAQETQYF.

With regard to this clone: The junction shows a germline mismatch at one end, possibly a read error. The chain links TRBV7-7 to TRBJ2-3; 9 bases map to TRBD2. CDR1 is SSHAT and CDR2 is FNYEAQ in the germline V gene (reference sequence). The CDR3 contains 16 residues. Here the CDR3 reads CASSFGSGGSTDTQYF. In nucleotides, the CDR3 is TGTGCTAGCAGCTTTGGTAGCGGGGGAAGCACAGATACGCAGTATTTT.

The V call is TRBV6-5, the J call TRBJ2-1, with 10 bases that match TRBD2. The CDR3 is 14 residues long. The trim removed 2 bases at V and 9 bases at J, leaving 4 bases unmatched. CDR1 MNHEY and CDR2 SVGAGI come from the germline V gene. In nucleotides, the CDR3 is TGTGCCAGCAGTTACCTAGCGGGGGCACTTGAGCAGTTCTTC. This gives the protein CASSYLAGALEQFF.

Written as DNA, the CDR3 is TGTGCCAGTAGTATTGCGGGGGGGCCCAACTACGAGCAGTACTTC. This encodes CASSIAGGPNYEQYF. The chain carries TRBV19 and TRBJ2-7; 9 bases line up with TRBD2. Germline trimming cut 3 bases from V and 3 bases from J; bases unmatched to any gene: 6. The germline V gene has CDR1 LNHDA and CDR2 SQIVND (reference sequence). The CDR3 sequence is 15 residues long.

Turning to this clone: Other nucleotide sequences from this sample produce the same CDR3. This rearrangement joins TRBV10-3 to TRBJ1-2; TRBD1 aligns across 10 bases. J was trimmed by 6 bases and V by 0 bases; bases with no gene match: 4. There are 15 residues in the CDR3. The germline V gene has CDR1 ENHRY and CDR2 SYGVKD. The CDR3: CAISESTGQGNGYTF. In nucleotides, the CDR3 is TGTGCCATCAGTGAGTCAACGGGACAGGGGAATGGCTACACCTTC.

V usage is TRBV7-8 and J usage is TRBJ2-7; 8 bases are shared with TRBD2. The V segment lost 5 bases and the J segment 0 bases; nucleotides outside the gene matches: 6. This CDR3 is built from 15 residues. Germline V lookup: CDR1 SGHVS, CDR2 FQNEAQ. CDR3 sequence: CASSPASGSSYEQYF. CDR3 nucleotide sequence: TGTGCCAGCAGCCCGGCCAGCGGGAGCTCCTACGAGCAGTACTTC. The full variable domain, in which reference TRBV7-8 and TRBJ2-7 provide the parts outside the CDR3, is GAGVSQSPRYKVAKRGQDVALRCDPISGHVSLFWYQQALGQGPEFLTYFQNEAQLDKSGLPSDRFFAERPEGSVSTLKIQRTQQEDSAVYLCASSPASGSSYEQYFGPGTRLTVT.